The subject of this entry is one T cell receptor (beta chain). The sample originates from a study of blood T cell repertoires in COVID-19. This CDR3 comprises 15 residues. V lost 4 bases, J lost 0 bases, and 12 bases lay in between. The germline CDR1 and CDR2 sequences are MNHEY and SVGAGI. Assay used: immunoSEQ multiplex PCR; TCRdb lists only in-frame clones, some missing. This table has about 530,000 clones, 85% to 90% appearing once. The clonotype comes from a woman aged 45-65 years with COVID-19, enrolled during active disease. This rearrangement joins TRBV6-5 to TRBJ1-1; weak D call: TRBD1 (6 bases). Specimen: peripheral blood. The CDR3 here is CASSSQGPMNTEAFF. The CDR3 nucleotides are TGTGCCAGCAGTTCACAGGGTCCCATGAACACTGAAGCTTTCTTT.